This TCR beta chain is from a study of blood T cell repertoires in COVID-19. At the level of the study: PBMCs, B-cell-depleted T cells, or T cells were the source of the cDNA or gDNA that made up the material.

V was trimmed by 6 bases and J by 0 bases, leaving 12 bases between them. Germline lookup yields CDR1 MNHEY and CDR2 SVGAGI. The CDR3 runs to 15 residues. Sequencing used immunoSEQ multiplex PCR; TCRdb keeps in-frame clones, though not all of them. The sample lists around 150,000 clones; about 86% were seen once. What was sequenced was peripheral blood. V usage is TRBV6-5 and J usage is TRBJ1-5; a weak D match, TRBD1 (5 bases). The source of this sequence is a man between 70 and 80 years old with acute or convalescent COVID-19. CDR3 amino acids: CASSLGLYSNQPQHF. The CDR3 nucleotides are TGTGCCAGCAGCTTGGGACTGTATAGCAATCAGCCCCAGCATTTT.